These 5 T cell receptor beta chains came from one sample sequenced in a study of CD8+CD57+ T cells in acquired aplastic anemia. The template for TCR beta VDJ and CDR3 sequence profiling was genomic DNA. TCRdb called the reads again in MiXCR, with one record for every CDR3 protein. This sample has 210,000 or so distinct CDR3 sequences, with almost 50% found just once. Only patients with CD8+CD57+ cell expansion on flow cytometry were chosen for sequencing. Sequenced: sorted CD4+, CD8+, or CD8+CD57+ T cells (not recorded which) from PBMCs. Source of these receptors: a human donor with aplastic anemia.

This clonotype was recorded many times. The chain carries TRBV7-2 and TRBJ2-1, with D possibly being TRBD1 (7 bases). Germline V gene sequence: CDR1 SGHTA, CDR2 FQGNSA. The CDR3 is 16 residues long. Deletions cut 0 bases from V and 6 bases from J, with 15 bases between. The CDR3 protein is CASSLAGGRGRNEQFF. CDR3 bases: TGTGCCAGCAGCTTAGCGGGGGGTAGGGGGCGCAATGAGCAGTTCTTC.

Of note for this clonotype: At one boundary the junction diverges from the germline segment, which might be a read error. This chain uses TRBV10-2 with TRBJ2-7; 7 bases match TRBD2. CDR3 length: 15 amino acids. Germline loops: CDR1 WSHSY, CDR2 SAAADI. The CDR3 DNA reads as TGCGCCAACAGTGAGCCTAGCGGAGCTTCCTGCGAGCAGTACTTC. Protein product: CANSEPSGASCEQYF.

Regarding this clonotype: A single base separates this from a much larger clone, so it may be a read error. CDR3 protein: CASSPGLAISEQFF. The CDR3 region has the DNA TGCGCCAGCAGCCCCGGACTAGCTATCAGTGAGCAGTTCTTC. The chain joins TRBV5-1 to TRBJ2-1, with TRBD2 identical over 8 bases. J lost 9 bases, V lost 4 bases, and 9 bases had no gene match. The CDR3 runs to 14 residues. The germline V gene has CDR1 SGHRS and CDR2 YFSETQ.

This clonotype was observed many times. The J gene is TRBJ1-1, the V gene TRBV20-1, with 7 bases matching TRBD1. CDR3 length equals 16 residues. Germline loops: CDR1 DFQATT, CDR2 SNEGSKA (reference sequence). The trim removed 2 bases at V and 1 base at J, leaving 10 bases unmatched. The CDR3 here is CSARTVLGTANTEAFF. The CDR3 DNA sequence: TGCAGTGCTAGAACAGTTCTTGGGACAGCGAACACTGAAGCTTTCTTT.

The chain joins TRBV9 to TRBJ1-1; D is uncertain. The CDR3 has 15 residues. The V and J ends lost 0 bases and 0 bases respectively, with 9 bases between them. The germline V gene encodes CDR1 SGDLS and CDR2 YYNGEE. Here the CDR3 DNA reads TGTGCCAGCAGCGTAGCATCAGCCTTGAACACTGAAGCTTTCTTT. This encodes CASSVASALNTEAFF.